The entry that follows covers one T cell receptor beta chain sequence. In the authors' methods: Reference gene primer amplification gave nucleated cell count estimates. Assay: immunoSEQ multiplex PCR; the TCRdb copy retains only in-frame clones and omits some. V, J and clone size reflect that table, while D and trimming were determined from the DNA. The data contain around 150,000 clones, roughly four fifths of them seen just once; the ten biggest clones take up about 20%. This sample was taken from a study of blood T cell repertoires in COVID-19. Looking at the study overall: The United States, Italy and Spain supplied acute and convalescent COVID-19 samples.

The CDR3 loop spans 14 amino acids. Per germline, CDR1 SGHRS and CDR2 YFSETQ. V was shortened by 4 bases and J by 4 bases, with 14 bases between the two germline ends. This chain connects TRBV5-1 to TRBJ1-2, with D possibly matching TRBD1 (5 bases). The sample taken for sequencing was peripheral blood. This TCR derives from a woman older than 75 with acute or convalescent COVID-19. Here the CDR3 reads CASSGAQGTYGYTF. The DNA of the CDR3 is TGCGCCAGCAGCGGGGCCCAGGGCACCTATGGCTACACCTTC. Using reference TRBV5-1 and TRBJ1-2 for the parts outside the CDR3, the full variable domain is KAGVTQTPRYLIKTRGQQVTLSCSPISGHRSVSWYQQTPGQGLQFLFEYFSETQRNKGNFPGRFSGRQFSNSRSEMNVSTLELGDSALYLCASSGAQGTYGYTFGSGTRLTVV.